This TCR beta chain was documented in a study of cytomegalovirus exposure and HLA in healthy donors. Study results and caveats: Under in vitro conditions, a few CMV-associated chains were confirmed as specific for CMV antigens. In a later analysis, TCR beta V- and J-gene trimming was associated with a missense DCLRE1C variant.

This clone was seen a single time. Its matching antigen is unknown. Trimming cost V 0 bases and J 1 base; bases outside gene matches: 3. There are 17 residues in the CDR3. Germline CDR1 is SGHVS and CDR2 is FNYEAQ. The primer mix had 60 Vbeta and 13 Jbeta primers. TCRdb's copy holds only in-frame clones and misses some; the assay was immunoSEQ multiplex PCR. The top ten clones hold around 0.51% of a sample with about 140,000 clones, roughly 87% of them seen once. The receptor comes from a woman aged 40 to 50 in good health and CMV-seronegative. Sequenced material: PBMCs. This chain uses TRBV7-6 with TRBJ2-3; 11 positions agree with TRBD2. The chain's CDR3 is CASSLALAGDGTDTQYF. The CDR3 coding sequence is TGTGCCAGCAGCTTAGCACTAGCGGGAGATGGCACAGATACGCAGTATTTT.